This T cell receptor (beta chain) was recovered during a study of shared clonotypes between healthy human individuals (TCRdb year 2020). The study in broad terms: A few men and two women, aged 18 to 49 years, made up the cohort. To estimate repertoire size and how much clonotypes are shared between individuals, the study performed deep sequencing of blood TCR repertoires from roughly five healthy adults. To increase sequencing depth and limit assay-specific biases, different laboratories used diverse techniques to prepare libraries and sequence TCR repertoires. Each donor's leukapheresis produced roughly between roughly 0.85 and 9.5 billion PBMCs.

Using the deep immunoSEQ assay, TCR CDR3 regions were amplified from genomic DNA by multiplex PCR. Genomic DNA extracted from each cell subset was distributed evenly over all wells of several immunoSEQ 96-well plates, and each plate served as one replicate. For unsorted PBMC, each replicate PCR was loaded with 300 to 350 ng genomic DNA, equivalent to about 30,000 T cell genomes. Genomic DNA from unsorted PBMC was sequenced over ten immunoSEQ deep assay plates. The purified libraries were quantified using a Qubit 3.0 fluorometer, sized with a Bioanalyzer 2100, and then quantified again using the KAPA Library Quantification kit. Every immunoSEQ 96-well plate was sequenced on a dedicated single-read 150-cycle Illumina NextSeq 550 flow cell. In the paper's pipeline: Because the immunoSEQ output included only junctional sequences and no quality scores, the filtering could not be the same as the filtering used for full-length reads. Sequences were annotated with PyIR, a Python wrapper for IgBLAST v1.9, using IMGT germline references to assign V/J genes and CDR3. Reads with weak V/J assignments (E-value above 1e-6), missing CDR3, stop codons, out-of-frame junctions, or ambiguous translated residues were removed. V3J clonotypes were defined by identical inferred V gene, J gene, and CDR3 amino acid sequence. Percentage overlap between repertoires was computed as shared unique clonotypes divided by the size of the smaller repertoire. Richness of each repertoire was evaluated using RTK rarefaction, the Chao1 estimator, and Recon v2.1 estimates of unobserved clonotypes. The immuneACCESS repertoire file appears here via TCRdb, limited to in-frame rearrangements. These files lack a portion of the clones; in checked studies, under half of the deficit traces to unresolved V genes, and the cause of the others is not known. Clone size and V and J calls were adopted from that table, with D and trimming inferred from the DNA. The sample data list 400,000 to 550,000 clones, and 70% to 85% of these were observed just once. The ten largest make up about 12% of the sample.

Overall study results and their limits: The small number of donors limited the genetic and exposure-history diversity represented. Only blood was sampled, and tissue TCR repertoires likely differ from those in blood. Based on pairwise subsampling, the degree of clonotype sharing among donors was expected to be affected by sequencing depth.

This clone has more than one count but fewer than ten. Its binding antigen is unknown. Nothing much larger sits one base from this clone, and base qualities are not available. From the cysteine up to the phenylalanine, the CDR3 has a length of 14 residues. Just the 42-base CDR3 DNA is kept, in frame starting at base 1. The germline V end is reduced by 5 bases and the J end by 3 bases; junction bases left unmatched: 6. The germline V gene (reference sequence) yields SEHNR for CDR1 and FQNEAQ for CDR2. Healthy HIV-negative adults with no recently reported acute infections or vaccinations were included as donors. Only Caucasian adults living in Nashville, Tennessee, USA were represented among the donors. For unsorted samples, 100 million or so PBMCs were counted, and genomic DNA was extracted using the QIAamp DNA Blood Mini kit. Blood was collected by leukapheresis, and PBMCs were isolated by Ficoll-Histopaque density gradient centrifugation and then cryopreserved in liquid nitrogen vapor phase.

This clonotype originated in a woman aged 40 to 55 in good health. Some clones in this sample may be carry-over from other donors' samples. The specimen sequenced was PBMCs. Here the chain combines TRBV7-9 and TRBJ1-1, with 7 middle bases fitting TRBD1. At the DNA level, the sequence is TGTGCCAGCAGCACCACAGGGGCGGACACTGAAGCTTTCTTT. Its protein product is CASSTTGADTEAFF.